Described below is a single T cell receptor beta chain sequence and its context. This CDR3 is built from 16 residues. The V segment lost 7 bases and the J segment 1 base; nucleotides outside the gene matches: 13. Germline V lookup: CDR1 SGHNT, CDR2 YYREEE (reference sequence). In the source study's methods: By means of reference gene primer amplification, nucleated cell counts were estimated. Some clones are missing from TCRdb's copy, which holds only in-frame ones; the method was immunoSEQ multiplex PCR. V and J calls and clone size are given by that table; D and trimming were obtained from the DNA. This sample has about 500,000 clones; roughly nine tenths occur once, and the top ten carry around 8%. The Seattle site enrolled patients during active infection and followed them longitudinally. The sample belongs to a study of blood T cell repertoires in COVID-19. Study overall: Nucleic acid was either cDNA or gDNA, and it came from T cells, B-cell-depleted T cells, or PBMCs.

J is TRBJ2-7 and V is TRBV5-4, with 8 positions matching TRBD2. This receptor was taken from a woman aged 45-60 years with COVID-19, enrolled during active disease. The sequencing sample was made of peripheral blood. The CDR3 spells CASHDPGLAGSYEQYF. CDR3 coding DNA: TGTGCCAGCCACGACCCGGGTTTAGCGGGGTCCTACGAGCAGTACTTC.